This entry features one T cell receptor beta chain sequence. The antigen it binds to is not known. The input lacks base qualities; no much larger clone sits a single base away. This record belongs to a study of identical twins (dated by TCRdb to the mid-2010s). In terms of the full investigation: The study deep-sequenced TCR alpha and beta repertoires from monozygotic twins, unrelated adults of various ages and cord blood to test whether fetal clonotypes persist. To rule out contamination, replicate twin experiments were performed at different times with different library preparation protocols. Results the study describes overall, beyond this receptor: Compared with coincidental sharing between unrelated individuals, an excess of low generation-probability sequences was observed among out-of-frame TCR alpha sequences shared between twins. A weaker excess of twin sharing was found in beta out-of-frame sequences because the signal-to-noise ratio was lowered by fewer shared sequences. Fewer insertions were carried by abundant cord blood beta clonotypes; a weaker similar trend was observed in young adult naive repertoires, while no such trend was observed in memory repertoires. Because the same donors could not be followed over many years, the conclusions depended on cross-sectional statistical analysis. In monozygotic twins, out-of-frame TCR alpha sharing was systematically underestimated by recombination models, although the models agreed with sharing between unrelated individuals. Zero-insertion analyses could be partly confounded by invariant T cells such as MAIT and iNKT, though diverse VJ usage argued against such confounding for most clonotypes.

The library was obtained by 5' RACE. This sample was sequenced with an Illumina HiSeq 2000. A universal primer binding site was added through template switching, and the final cDNA carried a unique molecular identifier so that TCR cDNA molecules could be counted accurately. First-strand cDNA for TCR alpha and beta chains was synthesized from specific primers in the conserved constant-segment region. To control for contamination, every cDNA library carried two barcodes: a SMART-Mk sample barcode plus Illumina barcodes. Two successive PCR steps introduced TruSeq adapter sequences along with Illumina sample barcodes. TCR alpha and beta cDNA libraries were sequenced on the Illumina HiSeq platform with custom primers. As for the authors' bioinformatics: MiGEC was used to process raw reads and extract unique molecular identifiers, and MiXCR was used to find CDR3 positions. Recombination models were inferred per individual with the repgenHMM and IGoR tools using an EM algorithm. Shared clonotypes were analyzed with the tcR package in R, and sharing was normalized by the product of cloneset sizes. To study raw recombination without the effects of thymic and clonal selection, out-of-frame nonproductive sequences were analyzed. Starting from the raw public reads, TCRdb applied fastp trimming at Q25, assembled clones with MiXCR and retained in-frame beta chains. Every distinct CDR3 protein forms one entry, paired with its most common genes and DNA. The V and J calls, along with clone size, are taken from TCRdb and not from the paper's own processing. The table for this sample lists approximately 350,000 distinct CDR3 sequences; 10% to 15% of them were counted only once. In total, the top ten clones hold around 6.9% of the sample.

Only healthy Caucasian donors were included. Three pairs of female monozygotic twins, all aged roughly 18 to 30 years, were included in the twin cohort. Positive isolation kits from Invitrogen were used to isolate CD4+ and CD8+ T cell populations. These data were likewise used in another study, on yellow fever vaccine responses in identical twins. The second publication reports: According to the authors, the vaccine-induced T cell response in identical twins seemed to be partly convergent and partly specific to each individual. The study precisely tracked vaccine-responding T cell clones in identical twins.

The source material was CD8+ T cells sorted from blood. The TCR comes from a woman aged 18-29 years in good health.

CDR3 region: CASSYMKDTGYEQYF. The DNA reads TGTGCCAGCAGTTACATGAAGGACACGGGCTACGAGCAGTACTTC. The chain is made from TRBV6-5 and TRBJ2-7, with TRBD1 tentatively as D gene (5 bases match). Sequences MNHEY (CDR1) and SVGAGI (CDR2) are obtained from the germline V gene. Relative to germline, V is 2 bases shorter and J is 3 bases shorter, with 14 bases between their ends. Counted from cysteine to phenylalanine, this CDR3 has 15 amino acids. Just CDR3 DNA is preserved here, 45 bases in frame from base 1.